Detailed here is one T cell receptor (beta chain). The source of the sample is a study of blood T cell repertoires in COVID-19. At the level of the study: Sources were T cells, B-cell-depleted T cells, or PBMCs; the material itself was cDNA or gDNA.

Per the authors' pipeline: Amplification of reference gene primers provided the estimated nucleated cell counts. The method was immunoSEQ multiplex PCR; TCRdb's version includes in-frame clones alone and lacks a portion of them. V, J and clone size reflect that table, while D and trimming were determined from the DNA. The sample yields 250,000 to 350,000 clones, more than 65% seen once. Recruited during active infection, patients (from Seattle) were subsequently followed longitudinally. The junction had 11 bases not matched to a gene; V was cut back by 11 bases and J by 13 bases. In germline, CDR1 is MDHEN, CDR2 SYDVKM. The CDR3 spans 11 residues.

This TCR came from a person in their 70s with COVID-19, enrolled during active disease. V is TRBV28 and J is TRBJ2-4, with 7 positions matching TRBD1. The sequenced material came from peripheral blood. CDR3 sequence (DNA): TGTGCCGCCCAAAAAGGGACAGAACAGTACTTC. This sequence encodes CAAQKGTEQYF.